This T cell receptor (beta chain) was recovered during a study of T cell repertoires in cytomegalovirus infection. Study details: HLA-B-restricted CMV epitopes that are well studied, plus recently identified HLA-C-restricted ones, were used by the study. A matching HLA type, together with CMV infection, was signaled by public TCR beta signatures. Study-level findings and limits: The response measured ex vivo was dominated by TCR beta clonotypes (HLA-C-restricted and CMV-specific). The cumulative frequency of public TCR beta families identified carriers of CMV plus the relevant HLA.

TCRdb reprocessed the reads via MiXCR and lists one record per CDR3 protein. The sample yields about 830,000 distinct CDR3 sequences, around a third seen once. Per the germline V gene, CDR1 is SNHLY and CDR2 is FYNNEI. The V end lost 6 bases, the J end lost 7 bases, and 16 bases lay between the germline ends. The CDR3 spans 14 residues. This clonotype has a single count. What it binds is not known. The sample was cultured CD8+ T cells from PBMCs, taken from culture after CMV antigen stimulation. This clonotype was sampled from a human donor in good health (CMV status not recorded). Some clones in this sample may be carry-over from other donors' samples. The chain links TRBV2 to TRBJ2-1, with D perhaps matching TRBD1 (6 bases). The CDR3 is CASRNPGTTNEQFF. The CDR3, as DNA: TGTGCCAGCAGAAACCCCGGGACAACGAATGAGCAGTTCTTC.